This note documents a single T cell receptor (beta chain) sequence. No antigen is known for it. This entry belongs to a study of follicular helper T cells after annual influenza vaccination. Study-level results: Recurrent ICOS+CD38+ cTfh clonotypes included tetramer and AIM influenza-specific ones.

The method was immunoSEQ multiplex PCR; TCRdb's version includes in-frame clones alone and lacks a portion of them. The sample carries some 9,000 clones, over 85% recorded once. With 2 bases removed from V and 0 bases from J, the gap between germline ends came to 7 bases. Germline V gene data show CDR1 as MNHEY and CDR2 as SVGAGI. The length of the CDR3 is 15 residues. The time point here: 2015-2016 season, pre-vaccination. Excluded were substance abuse, HIV/AIDS, active cancer, immunomodulatory drugs and active illness. The J gene is TRBJ2-2, the V gene TRBV6-5; D gene uncertain. The sequenced sample was CXCR5+ CD38- circulating T follicular helper cells from blood, obtained on the day of influenza vaccination. Subset denoted: circulating Tfh, non-naive CD4+CXCR5+PD-1+ (ICOS+CD38+ or ICOS-CD38-). The sequence was collected from an adult who received the influenza vaccine. The CDR3 region is CASSYGGSNTGELFF. The CDR3 DNA follows: TGTGCCAGCAGTTACGGTGGATCGAACACCGGGGAGCTGTTTTTT.